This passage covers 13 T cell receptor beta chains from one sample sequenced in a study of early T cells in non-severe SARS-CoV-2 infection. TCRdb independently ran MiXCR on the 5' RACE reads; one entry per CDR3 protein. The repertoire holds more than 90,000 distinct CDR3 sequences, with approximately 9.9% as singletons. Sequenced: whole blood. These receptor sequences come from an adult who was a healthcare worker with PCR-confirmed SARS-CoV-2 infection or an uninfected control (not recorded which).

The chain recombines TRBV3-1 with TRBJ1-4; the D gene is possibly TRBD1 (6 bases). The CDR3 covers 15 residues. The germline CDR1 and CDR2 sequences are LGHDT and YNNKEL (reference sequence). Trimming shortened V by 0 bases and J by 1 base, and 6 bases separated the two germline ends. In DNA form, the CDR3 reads TGTGCCAGCAGCCAAGAAGGGGGAACTAATGAAAAACTGTTTTTT. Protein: CASSQEGGTNEKLFF.

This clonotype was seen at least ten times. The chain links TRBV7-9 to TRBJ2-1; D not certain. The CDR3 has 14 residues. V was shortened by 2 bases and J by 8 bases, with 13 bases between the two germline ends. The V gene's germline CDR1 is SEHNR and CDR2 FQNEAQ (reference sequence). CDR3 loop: CASSLIVRKDEQFF. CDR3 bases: TGTGCCAGCAGCTTAATCGTCAGAAAGGATGAGCAGTTCTTC.

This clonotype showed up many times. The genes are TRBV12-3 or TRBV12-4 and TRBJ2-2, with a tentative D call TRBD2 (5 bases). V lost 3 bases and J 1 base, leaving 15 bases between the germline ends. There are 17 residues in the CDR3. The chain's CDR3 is CASSFTLAPLNTGELFF. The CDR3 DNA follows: TGTGCCAGCAGTTTTACGCTAGCACCGCTGAACACCGGGGAGCTGTTTTTT.

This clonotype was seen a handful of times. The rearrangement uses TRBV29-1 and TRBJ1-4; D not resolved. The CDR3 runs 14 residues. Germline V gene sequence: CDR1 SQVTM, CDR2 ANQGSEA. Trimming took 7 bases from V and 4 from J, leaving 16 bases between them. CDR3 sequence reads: CSATIRDRNEKLFF. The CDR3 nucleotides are TGCAGCGCGACTATCCGGGATCGTAATGAAAAACTGTTTTTT.

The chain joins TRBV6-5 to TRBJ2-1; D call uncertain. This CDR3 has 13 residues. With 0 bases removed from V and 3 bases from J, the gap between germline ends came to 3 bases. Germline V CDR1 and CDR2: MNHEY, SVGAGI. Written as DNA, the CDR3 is TGTGCCAGCAGTTACTCCATCTACAATGAGCAGTTCTTC. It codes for CASSYSIYNEQFF.

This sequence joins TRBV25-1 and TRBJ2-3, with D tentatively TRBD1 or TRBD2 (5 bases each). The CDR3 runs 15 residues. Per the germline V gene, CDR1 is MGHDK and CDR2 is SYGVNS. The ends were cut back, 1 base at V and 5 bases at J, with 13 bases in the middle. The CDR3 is CASSESGTGRDTQYF. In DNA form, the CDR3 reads TGTGCCAGCAGTGAATCCGGGACGGGCAGAGATACGCAGTATTTT.

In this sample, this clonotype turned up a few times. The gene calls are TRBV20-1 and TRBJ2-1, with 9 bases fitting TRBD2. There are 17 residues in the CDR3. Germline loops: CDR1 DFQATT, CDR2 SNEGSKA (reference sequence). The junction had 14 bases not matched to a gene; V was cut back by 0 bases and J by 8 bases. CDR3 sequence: CSARDPRGGRANDEQFF. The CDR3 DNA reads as TGCAGTGCTAGAGATCCCCGTGGCGGGAGGGCCAATGATGAGCAGTTCTTC.

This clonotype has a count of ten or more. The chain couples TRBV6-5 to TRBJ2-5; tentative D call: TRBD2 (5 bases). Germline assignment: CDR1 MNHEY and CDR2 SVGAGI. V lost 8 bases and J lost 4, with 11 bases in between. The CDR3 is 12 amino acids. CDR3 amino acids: CASGRGPETQYF. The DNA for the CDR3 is TGTGCCAGCGGGCGAGGGCCAGAGACCCAGTACTTC.

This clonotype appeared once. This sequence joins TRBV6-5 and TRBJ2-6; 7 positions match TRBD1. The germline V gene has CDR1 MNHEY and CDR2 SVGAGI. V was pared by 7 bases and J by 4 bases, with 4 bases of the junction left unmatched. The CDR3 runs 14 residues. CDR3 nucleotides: TGTGCCAGCAACAGGGGTTCGGGGGCCAACGTCCTGACTTTC. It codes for CASNRGSGANVLTF.

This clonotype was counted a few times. The CDR3 region has the DNA TGTGCCAGCAGCTCGGTGGACCAGGGTAAAGGCGATCAGCCCCAGCATTTT. Translated: CASSSVDQGKGDQPQHF. The chain recombines TRBV5-5 with TRBJ1-5; weak D call: TRBD1 (5 bases). With 3 bases removed from V and 5 bases from J, the gap between germline ends came to 21 bases. The CDR3 loop spans 17 amino acids. CDR1 and CDR2 (germline): SGHKS, YYEKEE (reference sequence).

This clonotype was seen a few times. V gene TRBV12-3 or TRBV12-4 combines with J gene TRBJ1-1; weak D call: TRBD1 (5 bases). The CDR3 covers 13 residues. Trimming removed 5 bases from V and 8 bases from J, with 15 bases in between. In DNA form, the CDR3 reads TGTGCCAGCAGTGAGTCCAACCAGGGCGAAGCTTTCTTT. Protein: CASSESNQGEAFF.

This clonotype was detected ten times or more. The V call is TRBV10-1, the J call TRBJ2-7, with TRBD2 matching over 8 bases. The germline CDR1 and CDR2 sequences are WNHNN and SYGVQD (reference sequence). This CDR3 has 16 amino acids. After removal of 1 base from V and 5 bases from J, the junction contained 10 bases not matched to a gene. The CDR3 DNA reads TGCGCCAGCAGTGAGTATGGACTAGCCCTCGGGGACGAGCAGTACTTC. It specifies CASSEYGLALGDEQYF.

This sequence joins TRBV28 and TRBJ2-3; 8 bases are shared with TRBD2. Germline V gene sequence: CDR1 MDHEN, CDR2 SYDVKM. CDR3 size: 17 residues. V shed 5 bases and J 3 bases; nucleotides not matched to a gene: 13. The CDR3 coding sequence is TGTGCCAGCAGTAAGGGTCTAGCGGGCGCCCCGACAGATACGCAGTATTTT. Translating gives CASSKGLAGAPTDTQYF.